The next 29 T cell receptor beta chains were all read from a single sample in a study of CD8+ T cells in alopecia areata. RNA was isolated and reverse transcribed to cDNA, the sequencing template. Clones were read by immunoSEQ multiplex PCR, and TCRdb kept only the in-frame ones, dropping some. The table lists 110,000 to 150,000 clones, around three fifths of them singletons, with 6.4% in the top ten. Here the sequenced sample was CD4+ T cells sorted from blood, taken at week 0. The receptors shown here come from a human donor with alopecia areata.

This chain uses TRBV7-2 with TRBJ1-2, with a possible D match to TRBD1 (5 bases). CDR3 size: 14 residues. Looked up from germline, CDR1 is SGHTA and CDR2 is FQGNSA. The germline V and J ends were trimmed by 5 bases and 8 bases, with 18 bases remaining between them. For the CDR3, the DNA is TGTGCCAGCAGCGAAGGGGCACTAACTATGGGCTACACCTTC. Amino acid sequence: CASSEGALTMGYTF. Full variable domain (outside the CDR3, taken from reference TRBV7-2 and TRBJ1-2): GAGVSQSPSNKVTEKGKDVELRCDPISGHTALYWYRQSLGQGLEFLIYFQGNSAPDKSGLPSDRFSAERTGGSVSTLTIQRTQQEDSAVYLCASSEGALTMGYTFGSGTRLTVV.

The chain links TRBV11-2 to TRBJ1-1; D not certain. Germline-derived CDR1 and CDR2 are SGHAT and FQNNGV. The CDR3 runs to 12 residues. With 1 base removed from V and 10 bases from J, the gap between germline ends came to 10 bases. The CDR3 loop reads CASSLVESRAFF. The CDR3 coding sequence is TGTGCCAGCAGCTTAGTGGAGTCGAGAGCTTTCTTT.

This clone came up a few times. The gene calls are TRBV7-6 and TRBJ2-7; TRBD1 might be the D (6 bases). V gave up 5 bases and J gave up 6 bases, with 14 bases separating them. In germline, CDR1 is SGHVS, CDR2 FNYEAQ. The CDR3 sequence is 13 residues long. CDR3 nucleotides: TGTGCCAGCAGCGCACGGGACACCTCCGAGCAGTACTTC. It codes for CASSARDTSEQYF. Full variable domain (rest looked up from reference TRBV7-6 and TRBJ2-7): GAGVSQSPRYKVTKRGQDVALRCDPISGHVSLYWYRQALGQGPEFLTYFNYEAQQDKSGLPNDRFSAERPEGSISTLTIQRTEQRDSAMYRCASSARDTSEQYFGPGTRLTVT.

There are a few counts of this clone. CDR3 residues: CASSRYRDTKGIQYF. The CDR3 DNA follows: TGTGCCAGCAGCCGCTACCGGGACACCAAGGGCATTCAGTACTTC. The V and J genes are TRBV7-2 and TRBJ2-4; a weak D match, TRBD1 (6 bases). V lost 5 bases and J 9 bases, leaving 20 bases between the germline ends. The CDR3 has 15 amino acids. The germline V gene has CDR1 SGHTA and CDR2 FQGNSA.

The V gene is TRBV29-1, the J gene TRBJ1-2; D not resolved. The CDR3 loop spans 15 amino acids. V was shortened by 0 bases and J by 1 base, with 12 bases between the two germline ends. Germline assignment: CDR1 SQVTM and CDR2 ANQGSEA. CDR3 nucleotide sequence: TGCAGCGTTGAAGATCAACGACTCCATAACTATGGCTACACCTTC. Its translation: CSVEDQRLHNYGYTF.

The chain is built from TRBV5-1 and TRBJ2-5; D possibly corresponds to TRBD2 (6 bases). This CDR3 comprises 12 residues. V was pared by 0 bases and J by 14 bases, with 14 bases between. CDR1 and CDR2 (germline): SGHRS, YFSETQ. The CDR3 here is CASSLGTRDFYF. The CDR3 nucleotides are TGCGCCAGCAGCTTGGGGACCAGGGACTTCTACTTC.

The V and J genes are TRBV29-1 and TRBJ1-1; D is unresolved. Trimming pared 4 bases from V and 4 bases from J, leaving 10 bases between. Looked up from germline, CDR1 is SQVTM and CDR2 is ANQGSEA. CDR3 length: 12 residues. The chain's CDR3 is CSVGEGPTEAFF. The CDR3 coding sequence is TGCAGCGTTGGAGAGGGTCCCACTGAAGCTTTCTTT.

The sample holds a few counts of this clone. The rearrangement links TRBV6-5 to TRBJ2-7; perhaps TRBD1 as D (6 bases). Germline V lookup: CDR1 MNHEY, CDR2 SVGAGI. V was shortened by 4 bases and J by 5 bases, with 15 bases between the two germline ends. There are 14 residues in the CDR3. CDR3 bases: TGTGCCAGCAGTTCAAGGGACATCCTTGACGAGCAGTACTTC. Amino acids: CASSSRDILDEQYF.

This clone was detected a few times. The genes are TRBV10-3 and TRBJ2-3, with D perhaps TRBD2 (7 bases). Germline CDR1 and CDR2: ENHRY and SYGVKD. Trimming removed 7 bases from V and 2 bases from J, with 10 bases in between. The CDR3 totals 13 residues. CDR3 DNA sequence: TGTGCCATCACGGGGGGCCTCACAGATACGCAGTATTTT. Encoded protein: CAITGGLTDTQYF.

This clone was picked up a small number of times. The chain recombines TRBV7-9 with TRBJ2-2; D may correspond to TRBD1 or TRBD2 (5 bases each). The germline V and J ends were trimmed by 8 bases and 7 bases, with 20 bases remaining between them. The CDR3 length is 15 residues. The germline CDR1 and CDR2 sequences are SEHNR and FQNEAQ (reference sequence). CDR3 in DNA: TGTGCCAGCGGCCCGGGACCCACCTCCAGCGGGGAGCTGTTTTTT. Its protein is CASGPGPTSSGELFF.

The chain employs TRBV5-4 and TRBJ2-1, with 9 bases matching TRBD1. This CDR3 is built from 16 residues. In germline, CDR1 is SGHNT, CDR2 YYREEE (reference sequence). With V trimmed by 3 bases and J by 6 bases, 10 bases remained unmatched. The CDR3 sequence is CASSSTGGRYSNEQFF. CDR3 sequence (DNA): TGTGCCAGCAGCTCGACAGGGGGTCGGTATTCCAATGAGCAGTTCTTC.

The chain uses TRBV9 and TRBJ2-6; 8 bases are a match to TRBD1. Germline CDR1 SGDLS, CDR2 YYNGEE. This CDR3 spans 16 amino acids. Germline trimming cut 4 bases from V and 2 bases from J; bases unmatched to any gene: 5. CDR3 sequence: CASSSRTGTGANVLTF. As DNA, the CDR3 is TGTGCCAGCAGCTCCAGGACAGGGACTGGGGCCAACGTCCTGACTTTC.

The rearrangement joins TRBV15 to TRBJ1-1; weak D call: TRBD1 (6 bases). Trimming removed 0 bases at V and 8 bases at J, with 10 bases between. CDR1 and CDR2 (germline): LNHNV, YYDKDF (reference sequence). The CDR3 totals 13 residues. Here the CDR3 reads CATSRDLTGEAFF. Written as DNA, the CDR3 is TGTGCCACCAGCAGAGACCTCACAGGGGAAGCTTTCTTT.

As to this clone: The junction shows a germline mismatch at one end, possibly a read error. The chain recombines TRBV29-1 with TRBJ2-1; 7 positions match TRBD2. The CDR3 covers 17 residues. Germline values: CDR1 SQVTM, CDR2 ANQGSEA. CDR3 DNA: TGCAGCGTTGAAGTCCCCCAGAAGAGACTAGCAACCAATGAGCGGTTCTTC. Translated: CSVEVPQKRLATNERFF.

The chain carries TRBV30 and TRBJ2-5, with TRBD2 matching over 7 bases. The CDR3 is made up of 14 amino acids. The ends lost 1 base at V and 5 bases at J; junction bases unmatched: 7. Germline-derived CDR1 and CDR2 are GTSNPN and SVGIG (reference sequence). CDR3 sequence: CAWSGSAGRETQYF. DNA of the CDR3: TGTGCCTGGAGTGGATCAGCGGGGCGTGAGACCCAGTACTTC. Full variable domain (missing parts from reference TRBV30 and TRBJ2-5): SQTIHQWPATLVQPVGSPLSLECTVEGTSNPNLYWYRQAAGRGLQLLFYSVGIGQISSEVPQNLSASRPQDRQFILSSKKLLLSDSGFYLCAWSGSAGRETQYFGPGTRLLVL.

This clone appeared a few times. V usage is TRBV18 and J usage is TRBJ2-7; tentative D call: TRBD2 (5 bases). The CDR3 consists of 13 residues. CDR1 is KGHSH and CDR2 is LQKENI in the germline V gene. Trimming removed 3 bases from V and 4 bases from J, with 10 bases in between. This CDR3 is CASSPGDGYEQYF. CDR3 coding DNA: TGTGCCAGCTCACCGGGAGATGGGTACGAGCAGTACTTC.

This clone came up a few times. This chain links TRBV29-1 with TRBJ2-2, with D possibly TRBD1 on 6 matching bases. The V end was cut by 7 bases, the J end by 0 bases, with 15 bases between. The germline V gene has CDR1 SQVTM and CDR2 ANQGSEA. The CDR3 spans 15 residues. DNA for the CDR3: TGCAGCGCCCAGAAGGACAGAACGAACACCGGGGAGCTGTTTTTT. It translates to CSAQKDRTNTGELFF.

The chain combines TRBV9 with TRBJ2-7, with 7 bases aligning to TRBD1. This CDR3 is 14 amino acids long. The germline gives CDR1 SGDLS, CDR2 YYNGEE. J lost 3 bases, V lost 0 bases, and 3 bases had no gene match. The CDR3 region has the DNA TGTGCCAGCAGCGTAGGGACAGGAATCTACGAGCAGTACTTC. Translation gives CASSVGTGIYEQYF.

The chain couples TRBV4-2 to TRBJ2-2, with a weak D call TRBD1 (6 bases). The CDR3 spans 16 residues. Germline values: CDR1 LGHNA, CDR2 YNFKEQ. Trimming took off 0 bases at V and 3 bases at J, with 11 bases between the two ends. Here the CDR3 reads CASSQDPQGYTGELFF. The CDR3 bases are TGTGCCAGCAGCCAAGATCCACAGGGTTACACCGGGGAGCTGTTTTTT.

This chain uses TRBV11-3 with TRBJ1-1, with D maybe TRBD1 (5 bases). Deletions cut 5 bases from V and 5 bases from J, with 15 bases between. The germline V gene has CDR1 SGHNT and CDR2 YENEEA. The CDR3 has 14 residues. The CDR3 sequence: CASSRMAGETEAFF. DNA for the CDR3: TGTGCCAGCAGCCGAATGGCGGGGGAGACTGAAGCTTTCTTT.

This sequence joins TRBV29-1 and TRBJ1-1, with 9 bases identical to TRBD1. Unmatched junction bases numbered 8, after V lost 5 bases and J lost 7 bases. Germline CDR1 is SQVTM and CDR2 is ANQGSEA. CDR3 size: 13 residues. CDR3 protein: CSVLEQGAGEAFF. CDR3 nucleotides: TGCAGCGTTCTGGAACAGGGGGCAGGTGAAGCTTTCTTT.

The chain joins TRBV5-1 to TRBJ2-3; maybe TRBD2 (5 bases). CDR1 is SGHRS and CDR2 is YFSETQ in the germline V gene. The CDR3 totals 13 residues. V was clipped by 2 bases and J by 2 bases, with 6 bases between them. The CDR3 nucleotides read TGCGCCAGCAGCTTCCGGGACACAGATACGCAGTATTTT. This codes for CASSFRDTDTQYF.

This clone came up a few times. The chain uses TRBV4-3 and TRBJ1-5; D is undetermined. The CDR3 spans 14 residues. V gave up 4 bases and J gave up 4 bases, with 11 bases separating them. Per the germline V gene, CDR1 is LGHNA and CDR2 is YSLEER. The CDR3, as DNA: TGCGCCAGCAGCCCCACACAACAAAATCAGCCCCAGCATTTT. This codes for CASSPTQQNQPQHF.

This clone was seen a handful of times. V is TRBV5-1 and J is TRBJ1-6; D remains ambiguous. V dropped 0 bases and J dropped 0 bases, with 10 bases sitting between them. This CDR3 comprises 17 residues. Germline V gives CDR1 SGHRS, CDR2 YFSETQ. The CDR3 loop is CASSLAGWSSYNSPLHF. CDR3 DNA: TGCGCCAGCAGCTTGGCCGGCTGGAGCTCCTATAATTCACCCCTCCACTTT.

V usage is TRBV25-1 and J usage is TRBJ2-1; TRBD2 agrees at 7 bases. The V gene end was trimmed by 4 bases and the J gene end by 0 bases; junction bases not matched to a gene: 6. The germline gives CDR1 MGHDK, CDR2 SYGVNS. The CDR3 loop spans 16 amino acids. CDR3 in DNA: TGTGCCAGCAGTGTCTTGCGGGGGAGCTCCTACAATGAGCAGTTCTTC. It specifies CASSVLRGSSYNEQFF.

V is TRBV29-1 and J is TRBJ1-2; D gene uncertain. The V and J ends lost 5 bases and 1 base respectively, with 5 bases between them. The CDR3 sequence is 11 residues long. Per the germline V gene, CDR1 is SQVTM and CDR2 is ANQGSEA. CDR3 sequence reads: CSVSSNYGYTF. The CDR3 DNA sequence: TGCAGCGTTTCCAGTAACTATGGCTACACCTTC.

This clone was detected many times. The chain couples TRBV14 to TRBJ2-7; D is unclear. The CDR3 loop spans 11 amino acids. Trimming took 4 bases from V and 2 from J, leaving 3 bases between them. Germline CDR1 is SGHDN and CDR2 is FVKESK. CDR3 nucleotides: TGTGCCAGCAGCCGCGCCTACGAGCAGTACTTC. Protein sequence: CASSRAYEQYF.

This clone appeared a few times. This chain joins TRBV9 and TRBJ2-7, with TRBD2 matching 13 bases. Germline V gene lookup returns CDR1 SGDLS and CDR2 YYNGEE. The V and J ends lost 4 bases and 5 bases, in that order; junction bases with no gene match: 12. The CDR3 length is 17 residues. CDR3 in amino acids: CASSPLPRLAGGDEQYF. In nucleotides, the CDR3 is TGTGCCAGCAGCCCCTTACCGAGACTAGCGGGGGGAGACGAGCAGTACTTC.

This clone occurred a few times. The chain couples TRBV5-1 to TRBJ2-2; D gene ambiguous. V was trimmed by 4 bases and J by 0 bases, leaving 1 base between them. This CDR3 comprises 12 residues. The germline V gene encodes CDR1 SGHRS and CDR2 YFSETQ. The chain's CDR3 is CASSANTGELFF. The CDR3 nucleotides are TGCGCCAGCAGCGCGAACACCGGGGAGCTGTTTTTT.